These T cell receptor beta chains were read from a single sample in a study of blood T cells in healthy people across ages. A single record per CDR3 protein comes from TCRdb applying MiXCR to the 5' RACE reads. The table records about 650,000 distinct CDR3 sequences, around 32% of them present only once. Sample: blood. Source of these receptors: a woman over 75 in good health. The CDR3 runs from the conserved cysteine through the conserved F or W. A D gene is named only where the DNA matches it firmly. Size is stated for part of the rows, as once, few or many counts, or as a class when the clone is expanded.

.,TRBV18,.,TRBJ2-7,CASSRRDSTTYEQYF,TGTGCCAGCTCGCGGAGGGACAGTACGACCTACGAGCAGTACTTC
.,TRBV5-1,.,TRBJ1-2,CASSLGARALSRHGYTF,TGCGCCAGCAGCTTGGGGGCCAGGGCCCTTTCCAGACATGGCTACACCTTC
TRBD1,TRBV6-1,many,TRBJ2-3,CASNRQGWKDTQYF,TGTGCCAGCAACCGACAGGGGTGGAAAGATACGCAGTATTTT
.,TRBV10-3,many,TRBJ1-1,CASRDNRLEAFF,TGTGCCTCCAGAGACAACCGCCTTGAAGCTTTCTTT
.,TRBV5-1,.,TRBJ2-5,CASSLVSRGQETQYF,TGCGCCAGCAGCTTGGTCTCCCGGGGCCAAGAGACCCAGTACTTC
TRBD2,TRBV9,many,TRBJ2-1,CASSVQTLGGYNEQFF,TGTGCCAGCAGCGTACAGACCTTGGGAGGGTACAATGAGCAGTTCTTC
.,TRBV6-6,many,TRBJ1-2,CASSAGTGLGENYGYTF,TGTGCCAGCAGTGCCGGGACGGGCCTAGGAGAAAACTATGGCTACACCTTC
.,TRBV7-9,.,TRBJ2-7,CASSLGGGSYEQDF,TGTGCCAGCAGCTTAGGTGGGGGCTCCTACGAGCAGGACTTC
.,TRBV7-9,many,TRBJ2-7,CASSLVIGSSYEQYF,TGTGCCAGCAGCTTAGTTATCGGGAGCTCCTACGAGCAGTACTTC
.,TRBV5-6,many,TRBJ2-3,CASSLARVGDTQYF,TGTGCCAGCAGCTTGGCCAGGGTGGGAGATACGCAGTATTTT
TRBD1,TRBV2,.,TRBJ2-6,CASSSDRGPGANARTF,TGTGCCAGCAGTTCGGACAGGGGGCCTGGGGCCAACGCCCGGACTTTC
TRBD1,TRBV5-1,many,TRBJ2-3,CASSRTGSTDTQYF,TGCGCCAGCAGCCGGACAGGTTCCACAGATACGCAGTATTTT
.,TRBV11-2,many,TRBJ2-7,CASSLRGQRAGEQYF,TGTGCCAGCAGCTTACGAGGACAGAGGGCGGGCGAGCAGTACTTC
TRBD2,TRBV20-1,many,TRBJ2-1,CSARDRGDPYNEQFF,TGCAGTGCTAGAGATCGGGGGGATCCTTACAATGAGCAGTTCTTC